This T cell receptor beta chain derives from a study of cytomegalovirus exposure and HLA in healthy donors. Vbeta (60) and Jbeta (13) primers were used in the PCR. The table came from immunoSEQ multiplex PCR; TCRdb's copy has only in-frame clones and leaves some out. The data contain over 150,000 clones, 75% to 85% of them singletons. The origin of this receptor is a woman aged 40 to 50 in good health and CMV-seropositive. The sample comprised PBMCs.

The DNA of the CDR3 is TGTGCCAGCAGCTTACTCCGACAGGGATATCGCTACGAGCAGTACTTC. This codes for CASSLLRQGYRYEQYF. The chain uses TRBV13 and TRBJ2-7, with 7 bases lining up with TRBD1. With V trimmed by 2 bases and J by 3 bases, 10 bases remained unmatched. The CDR3 loop spans 16 amino acids. CDR1 is PRHDT, CDR2 FYEKMQ, per germline (reference sequence). Complete variable domain (other parts from reference TRBV13 and TRBJ2-7): AAGVIQSPRHLIKEKRETATLKCYPIPRHDTVYWYQQGPGQDPQFLISFYEKMQSDKGSIPDRFSAQQFSDYHSELNMSSLELGDSALYFCASSLLRQGYRYEQYFGPGTRLTVT.